These 15 T cell receptor beta chains came from one sample sequenced in a study of sequential checkpoint blockade in melanoma. The treatment: randomized to nivolumab then ipilimumab (arm A) or the reverse (arm B). Using immunoSEQ multiplex PCR, the repertoire was profiled, and TCRdb retains in-frame clones only, with some absent. The sample yields approximately 21,000 clones, 82% seen once. The starting material was CD8+ T cells sorted from blood (inferred from file names), obtained from a patient given nivolumab and ipilimumab in sequence. Source of these receptors: a human donor with melanoma.

The rearrangement links TRBV9 to TRBJ2-3; tentatively, D is TRBD2 (5 bases). V lost 4 bases, J lost 3 bases, and 12 bases lay in between. Germline CDR1 and CDR2: SGDLS and YYNGEE. This CDR3 has 14 residues. In nucleotides, the CDR3 is TGTGCCAGCAGCCGGGGTGGGAGTACAGATACGCAGTATTTT. This encodes CASSRGGSTDTQYF.

The V call is TRBV2, the J call TRBJ1-2; TRBD1 matches 8 bases. This CDR3 has 13 amino acids. CDR1 SNHLY and CDR2 FYNNEI come from the germline V gene. The V segment lost 3 bases and the J segment 8 bases; nucleotides outside the gene matches: 5. CDR3 region: CASSEDRAEGYTF. DNA for the CDR3: TGTGCCAGCAGTGAGGACAGGGCGGAGGGCTACACCTTC.

The V call is TRBV11-2, the J call TRBJ1-2; 12 bases agree with TRBD1. Germline assignment: CDR1 SGHAT and CDR2 FQNNGV. J lost 7 bases, V lost 5 bases, and 8 bases had no gene match. The CDR3 sequence is 15 residues long. CDR3 sequence reads: CASSNTGTGGRGYTF. The CDR3 region has the DNA TGTGCCAGCAGCAACACTGGGACAGGGGGCCGTGGCTACACCTTC. Based on the CDR3 plus reference TRBV11-2 and TRBJ1-2, the full variable domain is EAGVAQSPRYKIIEKRQSVAFWCNPISGHATLYWYQQILGQGPKLLIQFQNNGVVDDSQLPKDRFSAERLKGVDSTLKIQPAKLEDSAVYLCASSNTGTGGRGYTFGSGTRLTVV.

V gene TRBV5-1 combines with J gene TRBJ2-6, with unresolved D. Germline V gives CDR1 SGHRS, CDR2 YFSETQ. The CDR3 covers 15 residues. V lost 0 bases, J lost 0 bases, and 4 bases lay in between. The DNA of the CDR3 is TGCGCCAGCAGCTTGGGTAGCTCTGGGGCCAACGTCCTGACTTTC. It specifies CASSLGSSGANVLTF.

V usage is TRBV7-2 and J usage is TRBJ1-5; the D gene is possibly TRBD1 (5 bases). Germline values: CDR1 SGHTA, CDR2 FQGNSA. This CDR3 spans 15 amino acids. Trimming pared 6 bases from V and 1 base from J, leaving 13 bases between. The CDR3 reads CASSLQGISNQPQHF. The CDR3 region has the DNA TGTGCCAGCAGTCTCCAGGGTATCAGCAATCAGCCCCAGCATTTT.

The V call is TRBV9, the J call TRBJ2-1, with 9 bases identical to TRBD1. V shed 0 bases and J 6 bases; nucleotides not matched to a gene: 10. This CDR3 region has 17 residues. CDR1 and CDR2 (germline): SGDLS, YYNGEE. CDR3 coding DNA: TGTGCCAGCAGCGTAGCCTTTAGGACAGGGGTTGTCAATGAGCAGTTCTTC. Amino acid sequence: CASSVAFRTGVVNEQFF.

V and J are TRBV4-3 and TRBJ2-6, with 8 bases identical to TRBD2. Unmatched junction bases numbered 16, after V lost 4 bases and J lost 5 bases. Germline V gene lookup returns CDR1 LGHNA and CDR2 YSLEER. CDR3 length equals 19 residues. The chain's CDR3 is CASSPTEAGGPLWANVLTF. In DNA, the CDR3 is TGCGCCAGCAGCCCAACCGAGGCGGGAGGCCCCCTCTGGGCCAACGTCCTGACTTTC.

V is TRBV11-3 and J is TRBJ2-7; tentative D call: TRBD2 (6 bases). Germline V CDR1 and CDR2: SGHNT, YENEEA. The V end was cut by 7 bases, the J end by 2 bases, with 12 bases between. The CDR3 contains 13 residues. The CDR3 DNA sequence: TGTGCCAGCACGGGAGCCAAGGCCTACGAGCAGTACTTC. It codes for CASTGAKAYEQYF.

The V gene is TRBV18, the J gene TRBJ2-7; TRBD1 might be the D (5 bases). V was cut by 2 bases and J by 2 bases, with 10 bases left in between. CDR3 length: 14 amino acids. From germline, CDR1 is KGHSH and CDR2 LQKENI. Written as DNA, the CDR3 is TGTGCCAGCTCACCATCGACAGTGCCCTACGAGCAGTACTTC. Residues: CASSPSTVPYEQYF.

V and J are TRBV5-5 and TRBJ2-2, with 7 bases lining up with TRBD1. The CDR3 spans 16 residues. CDR1 SGHKS and CDR2 YYEKEE come from the germline V gene (reference sequence). The V and J ends lost 4 bases and 2 bases, in that order; junction bases with no gene match: 8. The CDR3 DNA sequence: TGTGCCAGCAGCCGAATCGGGACAGTTAACACCGGGGAGCTGTTTTTT. Translation: CASSRIGTVNTGELFF.

The V and J genes are TRBV5-4 and TRBJ2-3, with 9 nucleotides matching TRBD2. Germline lookup yields CDR1 SGHNT and CDR2 YYREEE (reference sequence). This CDR3 has 17 amino acids. Trimming at V came to 1 base and at J to 4 bases, leaving 10 bases not matched to a gene. The CDR3 coding sequence is TGTGCCAGCAGCTTGAAAAGCGGGAGGCAAATTGCAGATACGCAGTATTTT. Protein product: CASSLKSGRQIADTQYF.

This clone was seen a handful of times. The rearrangement joins TRBV7-2 to TRBJ2-5; the match to TRBD2 covers 8 bases. The V segment lost 3 bases and the J segment 3 bases; nucleotides outside the gene matches: 0. This CDR3 has 13 residues. Germline V gene lookup returns CDR1 SGHTA and CDR2 FQGNSA. As DNA, the CDR3 is TGTGCCAGCAGCTTGACTAGCGAAGAGACCCAGTACTTC. Protein sequence: CASSLTSEETQYF.

The CDR3 here is CASSSDIVPYNEQFF. The CDR3, as DNA: TGTGCCAGCAGCTCAGATATAGTTCCCTACAATGAGCAGTTCTTC. This sequence joins TRBV11-3 and TRBJ2-1; no definite D call. Germline loops: CDR1 SGHNT, CDR2 YENEEA. CDR3 length: 15 amino acids. Deletions cut 4 bases from V and 2 bases from J, with 12 bases between.

The rearrangement links TRBV5-5 to TRBJ1-5; perhaps TRBD1 as D (6 bases). V lost 0 bases and J lost 2, with 6 bases in between. The CDR3 consists of 14 residues. CDR1 and CDR2 from the germline V gene are SGHKS and YYEKEE (reference sequence). The DNA of the CDR3 is TGTGCCAGCAGCTTGGAGGGGGGCAATCAGCCCCAGCATTTT. Translating gives CASSLEGGNQPQHF.

The chain links TRBV7-2 to TRBJ2-1, with 7 bases that match TRBD2. The CDR3 totals 15 residues. J gave up 7 bases and V 3 bases, and 9 bases lay outside the gene matches. Germline CDR1 SGHTA, CDR2 FQGNSA. The CDR3 reads CASSFDGRPMNEQFF. The CDR3 DNA sequence: TGTGCCAGCAGCTTCGACGGGAGGCCCATGAATGAGCAGTTCTTC.